This TCR beta chain was recovered during a study of shared clonotypes between healthy human individuals. Study-level points and caveats: Donor clonotype sharing was expected to depend on sequencing depth. Roughly 5% of naive CD4 clonotypes were shared across a few donors.

As concerns this clone: Its specificity is not known.

Over several immunoSEQ plates, each subset's genomic DNA was distributed in even portions. Profiled with immunoSEQ multiplex PCR; TCRdb holds only in-frame clones, not every one. Of hundreds of thousands of clones listed, roughly 70% are singletons. Donors were Caucasian adults residing in Nashville, Tennessee, USA. This CDR3 has 14 amino acids. Trimming pared 7 bases from V and 6 bases from J, leaving 19 bases between. From germline, CDR1 is LNHDA and CDR2 SQIVND (reference sequence). This receptor was taken from a woman aged 25 to 39 in good health. The chain combines TRBV19 with TRBJ2-7, with TRBD1 as a possible D gene (6 bases). What was sequenced was memory CD4+ T cells sorted from blood. The subset here: CD45RA-negative fraction. CDR3 sequence (DNA): TGTGCCAGTACCGACCCCGGAACAGGGTCCGAGCAGTACTTC. The encoded protein is CASTDPGTGSEQYF. Full variable domain (rest looked up from reference TRBV19 and TRBJ2-7): DGGITQSPKYLFRKEGQNVTLSCEQNLNHDAMYWYRQDPGQGLRLIYYSQIVNDFQKGDIAEGYSVSREKKESFPLTVTSAQKNPTAFYLCASTDPGTGSEQYFGPGTRLTVT.